This TCR beta chain was captured in a study of post-analysis software for immune sequencing data (dated by TCRdb to 2013 to 2016). About the full investigation: Disease courses on record covered relapsing-remitting, secondary progressive and progressive-relapsing multiple sclerosis, though some patients had no subtype annotation. The patient repertoires were set against 10 to 11 previously published healthy control repertoires from donors whose ages ranged from about 6 to 25 years. A subset of samples was prepared in parallel using single-end sample barcoding, then pooled and co-amplified after Illumina adapter ligation.

To demonstrate the VDJtools post-analysis software, TCR beta repertoires were profiled from the peripheral blood of about a dozen young patients with multiple sclerosis. The multiple sclerosis patients were children and adolescents between 6 and 15 years of age. The CDR3 sequence holds 15 residues, the cysteine and phenylalanine included. The entry retains the CDR3 DNA only, 45 bases that are in frame from base 1. V is shortened by 0 bases, J by 1 base, and the region joining them spans 9 bases. The germline V gene provides CDR1 MNHNS and CDR2 SASEGT. Libraries were made using PCR. TCRdb shows the sequencer as Illumina HiSeq 2500. To reduce PCR and sequencing biases, unique molecular identifiers were built into the TCR beta cDNA libraries. Every 1 to 10 million input T cells yielded approximately 500,000 cDNA molecules, meaning each molecule approximated one T cell. The patient libraries were prepared and sequenced using the same protocol as the earlier healthy control dataset. Samples belonging to the same batch were prepared together, multiplexed and sequenced on a shared HiSeq lane. The authors' pipeline ran thus. Raw barcoded reads were processed with MIGEC, discarding single-read molecular identifier groups before consensus assembly and CDR3 extraction. Clonotype tables were post-analysed with VDJtools, normalizing diversity by down-sampling all datasets to the smallest sample size. Repertoire overlap clustering matched CDR3 amino acid but not nucleotide sequences to correct batch-related cross-sample contamination. TCRdb reworked the public reads: Q25 trimming with fastp, MiXCR clone assembly, productive beta chains retained. Rows are unified per CDR3 protein, each entry keeping the most common DNA and genes. TCRdb, not the original authors, processed these V and J calls. Recorded for this sample are a few hundred thousand distinct CDR3 sequences; approximately 34% of them occurred a single time. The ten largest clones represent under 5% of the sample.

This clonotype showed up just a few times. There is no known antigen for this receptor. Base qualities are missing; no much larger clone stands one base away. Points the paper makes about the study in general: Significantly lower normalized Chao1 diversity was found in multiple sclerosis patients than in controls, suggesting substantial peripheral T-cell clonal expansion. Several TRBV segments, including TRBV5-6, TRBV5-1 and TRBV20-1, were significantly more frequent in patients than controls. Direct clustering with F measure showed strong co-clustering of samples prepared in the same batch, prompting a batch-effect correction. The multiple sclerosis patient group was slightly younger than the control group.

The TCR was taken from a girl aged 10 to 17 with multiple sclerosis. Source material: blood. Here the chain combines TRBV6-1 and TRBJ1-1; no D gene can be assigned with confidence. The CDR3 protein sequence reads: CASSEAHQWNTEAFF. The bases read TGTGCCAGCAGTGAAGCGCATCAGTGGAACACTGAAGCTTTCTTT.